These 6 T cell receptor beta chains originate from one sample sequenced in a study of Ad26.COV2.S vaccination and SARS-CoV-2 variants. Described treatment: about 20 received Ad26.COV2.S at low or high dose, single or two shots; about 5 received placebo; per-sample allocation not given. It was on day 63 after the first vaccine or placebo injection that samples were taken. Sequencing used immunoSEQ multiplex PCR; TCRdb keeps in-frame clones, though not all of them. The sample carries around 270,000 clones, around 85% recorded once. The input for sequencing was peripheral blood, taken in a trial of Ad26.COV2.S vaccine versus placebo. Receptors were obtained from a person aged 18 to 59 who received the Ad26.COV2.S COVID-19 vaccine or a placebo.

The chain has TRBV6-5 and TRBJ1-2; no clear D gene. Per the germline V gene, CDR1 is MNHEY and CDR2 is SVGAGI. Trimming pared 5 bases from V and 0 bases from J, leaving 10 bases between. The CDR3 consists of 14 residues. The CDR3 is CASSSGVANYGYTF. The CDR3 bases are TGTGCCAGCAGTAGTGGCGTAGCTAACTATGGCTACACCTTC.

The gene calls are TRBV7-5 and TRBJ2-1; the table's TRBD1 call for D was not verified on the DNA. TRBV7-5 is a recognized pseudogene. The CDR3 loop spans 19 amino acids. CDR3 sequence: CARRRLVTFSRGTQNEQFF. The CDR3 DNA follows: TGTGCCAGACGAAGGTTGGTGACTTTTAGCAGGGGGACTCAAAATGAGCAGTTCTTC.

The V and J genes are TRBV15 and TRBJ2-1; D call uncertain. Germline V gene lookup returns CDR1 LNHNV and CDR2 YYDKDF (reference sequence). V lost 2 bases and J lost 0, with 8 bases in between. CDR3 length equals 15 residues. In DNA form, the CDR3 reads TGTGCCACCAGCAGAACGGTGAGCTCCTACAATGAGCAGTTCTTC. Its translation is CATSRTVSSYNEQFF.

The chain combines TRBV5-4 with TRBJ2-7; D might be TRBD1 or TRBD2, each matching 5 bases. Trimming removed 2 bases at V and 2 bases at J, with 11 bases between. The germline V gene has CDR1 SGHNT and CDR2 YYREEE (reference sequence). The CDR3 extends over 14 amino acids. The CDR3 nucleotides are TGTGCCAGCAGCTTTTGGGACGTACCCTACGAGCAGTACGTC. Protein sequence: CASSFWDVPYEQYV.

V is TRBV29-1 and J is TRBJ2-1, with D perhaps matching TRBD2 (6 bases). V lost 8 bases to trimming and J lost 1 base, with 9 bases between them. CDR1 is SQVTM, CDR2 ANQGSEA, per germline. This CDR3 has 12 residues. CDR3 in amino acids: CSLGLSYNEQFF. The CDR3 DNA sequence: TGCAGCCTTGGACTATCCTACAATGAGCAGTTCTTC.

The chain uses TRBV27 and TRBJ1-2, with D hard to call. V was trimmed by 4 bases and J by 8 bases, leaving 11 bases between them. The germline V gene has CDR1 MNHEY and CDR2 SMNVEV (reference sequence). The CDR3 has 12 amino acids. For the CDR3, the DNA is TGTGCCAGCAGTTCCCTAGGTTTCGGCTACACCTTC. It specifies CASSSLGFGYTF.